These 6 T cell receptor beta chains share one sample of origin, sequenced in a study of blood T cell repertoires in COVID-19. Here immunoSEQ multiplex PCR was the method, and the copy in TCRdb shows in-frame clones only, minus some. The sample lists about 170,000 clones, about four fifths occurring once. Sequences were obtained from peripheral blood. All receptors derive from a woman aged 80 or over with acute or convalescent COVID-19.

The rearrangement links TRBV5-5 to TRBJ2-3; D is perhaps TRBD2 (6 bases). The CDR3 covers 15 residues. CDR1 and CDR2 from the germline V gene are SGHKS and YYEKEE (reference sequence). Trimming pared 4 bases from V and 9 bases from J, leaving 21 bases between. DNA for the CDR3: TGTGCCAGCAGCATAACTACTTTCGGAGGGAACACGCAGTATTTT. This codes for CASSITTFGGNTQYF.

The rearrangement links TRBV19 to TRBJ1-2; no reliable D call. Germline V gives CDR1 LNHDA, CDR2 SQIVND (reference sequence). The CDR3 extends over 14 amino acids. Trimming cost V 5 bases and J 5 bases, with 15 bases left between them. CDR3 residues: CASSPRTEAYGYTF. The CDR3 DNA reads TGTGCCAGTAGTCCACGGACGGAGGCGTATGGCTACACCTTC.

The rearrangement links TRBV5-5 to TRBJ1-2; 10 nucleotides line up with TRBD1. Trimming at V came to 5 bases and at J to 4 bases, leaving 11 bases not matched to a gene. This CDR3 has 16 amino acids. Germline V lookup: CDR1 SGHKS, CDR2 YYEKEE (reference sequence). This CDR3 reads CASRPGQGNPLYGYTF. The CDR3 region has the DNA TGTGCCAGCAGGCCGGGACAGGGGAACCCCCTCTATGGCTACACCTTC.

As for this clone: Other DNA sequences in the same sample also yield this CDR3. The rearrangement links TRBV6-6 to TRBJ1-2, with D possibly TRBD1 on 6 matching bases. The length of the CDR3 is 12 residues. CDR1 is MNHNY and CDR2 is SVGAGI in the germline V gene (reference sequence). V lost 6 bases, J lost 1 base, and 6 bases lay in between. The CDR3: CASRGGNYGYTF. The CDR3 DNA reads TGTGCCAGCAGAGGGGGTAACTATGGCTACACCTTC.

For the CDR3, the DNA is TGTGCCAGCAGCTCGGGACTAGCGGGAGGCGCATCTAATGAGCAGTTCTTC. Protein product: CASSSGLAGGASNEQFF. The chain carries TRBV5-4 and TRBJ2-1; 15 nucleotides line up with TRBD2. The V gene end was trimmed by 3 bases and the J gene end by 7 bases; junction bases not matched to a gene: 8. Germline V gives CDR1 SGHNT, CDR2 YYREEE (reference sequence). The CDR3 covers 17 residues.

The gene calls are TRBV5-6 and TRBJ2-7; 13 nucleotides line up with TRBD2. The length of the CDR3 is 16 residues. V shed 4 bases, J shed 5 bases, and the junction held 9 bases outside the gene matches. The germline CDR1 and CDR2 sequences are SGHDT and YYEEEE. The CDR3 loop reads CASSQLAGGTFHEQYF. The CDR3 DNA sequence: TGTGCCAGCAGCCAACTAGCGGGAGGGACTTTCCACGAGCAGTACTTC. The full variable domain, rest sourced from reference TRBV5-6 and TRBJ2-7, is DAGVTQSPTHLIKTRGQQVTLRCSPKSGHDTVSWYQQALGQGPQFIFQYYEEEERQRGNFPDRFSGHQFPNYSSELNVNALLLGDSALYLCASSQLAGGTFHEQYFGPGTRLTVT.